The present TCR beta chain was sequenced within a study of human T cells and chemical hapten exposure. Separate cDNA molecules received unique molecular identifiers, which the library attached to them. One entry per CDR3 protein, called by TCRdb with MiXCR from the RACE reads. The data show 110,000 to 150,000 distinct CDR3 sequences, roughly 12% seen once. This clonotype was seen only a few times. The CDR3 is 16 residues long. Trimming took 3 bases from V and 7 from J, leaving 20 bases between them. Germline V gene lookup returns CDR1 KGHSH and CDR2 LQKENI. The time point here: patch test 2, 6 weeks after DPC sensitization. Treatment here: therapeutic diphenylcyclopropenone sensitization with weekly scalp DPC.

The sample in question was whole blood, obtained in connection with sensitization to the hapten diphenylcyclopropenone (DPC). The TCR comes from a woman aged 45 to 65 with alopecia areata. Some clones in this sample may be carry-over from other donors' samples. V usage is TRBV18 and J usage is TRBJ2-3; D may correspond to TRBD1 or TRBD2 (5 bases each). As DNA, the CDR3 is TGTGCCAGCTCACCTCTACGGGACCTTAAAGAGCATACGCAGTATTTT. Translating it yields CASSPLRDLKEHTQYF.